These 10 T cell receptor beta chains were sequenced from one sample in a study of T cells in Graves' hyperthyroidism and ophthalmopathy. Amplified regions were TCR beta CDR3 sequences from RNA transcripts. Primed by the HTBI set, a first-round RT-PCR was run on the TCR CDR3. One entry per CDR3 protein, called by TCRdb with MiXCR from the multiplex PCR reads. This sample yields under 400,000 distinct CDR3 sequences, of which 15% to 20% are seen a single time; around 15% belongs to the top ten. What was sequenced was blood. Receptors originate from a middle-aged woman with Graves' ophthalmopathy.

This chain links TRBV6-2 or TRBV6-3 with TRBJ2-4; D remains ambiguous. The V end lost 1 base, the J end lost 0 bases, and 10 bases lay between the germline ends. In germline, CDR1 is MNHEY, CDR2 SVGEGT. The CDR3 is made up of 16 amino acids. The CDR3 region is CASSYLAVIAKNIQYF. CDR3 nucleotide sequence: TGTGCCAGCAGTTACTTGGCAGTCATAGCCAAAAACATTCAGTACTTC.

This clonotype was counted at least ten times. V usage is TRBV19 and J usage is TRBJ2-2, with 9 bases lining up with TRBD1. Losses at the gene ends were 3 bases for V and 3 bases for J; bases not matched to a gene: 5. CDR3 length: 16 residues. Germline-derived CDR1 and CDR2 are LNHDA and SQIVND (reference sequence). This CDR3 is CASSIGQGRYTGELFF. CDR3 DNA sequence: TGTGCCAGTAGTATCGGACAGGGGCGGTACACCGGGGAGCTGTTTTTT.

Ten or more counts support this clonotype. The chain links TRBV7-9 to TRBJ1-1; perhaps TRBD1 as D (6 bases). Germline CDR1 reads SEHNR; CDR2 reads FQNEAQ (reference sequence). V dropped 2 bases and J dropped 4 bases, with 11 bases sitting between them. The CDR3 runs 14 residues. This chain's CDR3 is CASSLSFRGTEAFF. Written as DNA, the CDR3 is TGTGCCAGCAGCTTAAGTTTCAGGGGCACTGAAGCTTTCTTT.

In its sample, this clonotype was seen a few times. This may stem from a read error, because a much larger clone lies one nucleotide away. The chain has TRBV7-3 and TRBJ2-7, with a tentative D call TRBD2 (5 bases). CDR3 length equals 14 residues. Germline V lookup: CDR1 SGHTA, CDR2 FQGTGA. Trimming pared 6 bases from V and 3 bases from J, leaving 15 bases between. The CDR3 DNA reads TGTGCCAGCAGGTCGACCGGGATAGGCTACGAGCAGTACTTC. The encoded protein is CASRSTGIGYEQYF.

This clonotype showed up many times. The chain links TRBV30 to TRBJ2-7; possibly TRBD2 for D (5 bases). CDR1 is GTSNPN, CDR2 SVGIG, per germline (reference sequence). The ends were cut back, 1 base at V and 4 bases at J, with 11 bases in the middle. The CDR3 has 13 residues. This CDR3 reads CAWSDSPGYEQYF. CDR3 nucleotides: TGTGCCTGGAGTGACTCCCCGGGGTACGAGCAGTACTTC.

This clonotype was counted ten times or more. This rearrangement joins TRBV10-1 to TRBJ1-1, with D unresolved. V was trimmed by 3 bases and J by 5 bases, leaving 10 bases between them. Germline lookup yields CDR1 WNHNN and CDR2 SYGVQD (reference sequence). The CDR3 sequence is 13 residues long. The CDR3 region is CASSDPRETEAFF. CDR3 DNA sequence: TGCGCCAGCAGTGACCCCCGTGAGACTGAAGCTTTCTTT.

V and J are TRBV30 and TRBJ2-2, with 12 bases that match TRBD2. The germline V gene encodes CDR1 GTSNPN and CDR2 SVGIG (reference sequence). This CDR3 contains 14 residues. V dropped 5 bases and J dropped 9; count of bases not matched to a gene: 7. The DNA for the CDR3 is TGTGCCTGGGCCGGGACTAGCGGGTGGAGGGAGCTGTTTTTT. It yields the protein CAWAGTSGWRELFF.

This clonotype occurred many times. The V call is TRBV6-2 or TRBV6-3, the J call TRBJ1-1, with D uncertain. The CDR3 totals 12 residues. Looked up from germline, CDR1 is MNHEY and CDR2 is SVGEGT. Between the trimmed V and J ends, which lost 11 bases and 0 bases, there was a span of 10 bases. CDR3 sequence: CAWVDLNTEAFF. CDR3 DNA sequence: TGTGCCTGGGTCGATCTGAACACTGAAGCTTTCTTT.

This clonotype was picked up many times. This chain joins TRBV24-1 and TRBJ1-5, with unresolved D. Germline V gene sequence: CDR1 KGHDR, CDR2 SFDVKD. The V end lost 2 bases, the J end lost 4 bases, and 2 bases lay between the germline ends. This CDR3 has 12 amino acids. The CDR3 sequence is CATSDSNQPQHF. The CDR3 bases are TGTGCCACCAGTGATTCTAATCAGCCCCAGCATTTT.

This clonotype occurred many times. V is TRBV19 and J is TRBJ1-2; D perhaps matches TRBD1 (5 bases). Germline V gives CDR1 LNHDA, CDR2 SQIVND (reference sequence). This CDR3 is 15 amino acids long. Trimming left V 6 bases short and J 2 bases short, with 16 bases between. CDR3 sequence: CASSSAGHLNYGYTF. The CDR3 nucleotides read TGTGCCAGTAGCTCGGCGGGGCACCTAAACTATGGCTACACCTTC.